This TCR beta chain was sequenced for a study of T cells after posttransplantation cyclophosphamide. Clones were sequenced by immunoSEQ multiplex PCR, and TCRdb holds only the in-frame ones, with some missing. The sample has 15,000 to 20,000 clones; 70% to 90% are singletons. Methotrexate plus calcineurin inhibitor accompanied controls' myeloablative marrow transplants; sampling was 1 year later. Germline V lookup: CDR1 LGHNA, CDR2 YSLEER. The CDR3 spans 15 residues. With V trimmed by 2 bases and J by 0 bases, 4 bases remained unmatched. The clonotype originates from a male patient aged 25 to 39 who received an allogeneic stem cell transplant from an unrelated donor, was CMV-positive, and had acute and chronic GVHD. Part of the T cells may come from the graft donor. The sequenced sample was PBMCs, obtained 410 to 450 days after allogeneic stem cell transplant with calcineurin inhibitor and methotrexate. The rearrangement joins TRBV4-3 to TRBJ2-7; the match to TRBD1 covers 7 bases. In nucleotides, the CDR3 is TGCGCCAGCAGCCAATGGACAGGCAGCTCCTACGAGCAGTACTTC. Translation gives CASSQWTGSSYEQYF.